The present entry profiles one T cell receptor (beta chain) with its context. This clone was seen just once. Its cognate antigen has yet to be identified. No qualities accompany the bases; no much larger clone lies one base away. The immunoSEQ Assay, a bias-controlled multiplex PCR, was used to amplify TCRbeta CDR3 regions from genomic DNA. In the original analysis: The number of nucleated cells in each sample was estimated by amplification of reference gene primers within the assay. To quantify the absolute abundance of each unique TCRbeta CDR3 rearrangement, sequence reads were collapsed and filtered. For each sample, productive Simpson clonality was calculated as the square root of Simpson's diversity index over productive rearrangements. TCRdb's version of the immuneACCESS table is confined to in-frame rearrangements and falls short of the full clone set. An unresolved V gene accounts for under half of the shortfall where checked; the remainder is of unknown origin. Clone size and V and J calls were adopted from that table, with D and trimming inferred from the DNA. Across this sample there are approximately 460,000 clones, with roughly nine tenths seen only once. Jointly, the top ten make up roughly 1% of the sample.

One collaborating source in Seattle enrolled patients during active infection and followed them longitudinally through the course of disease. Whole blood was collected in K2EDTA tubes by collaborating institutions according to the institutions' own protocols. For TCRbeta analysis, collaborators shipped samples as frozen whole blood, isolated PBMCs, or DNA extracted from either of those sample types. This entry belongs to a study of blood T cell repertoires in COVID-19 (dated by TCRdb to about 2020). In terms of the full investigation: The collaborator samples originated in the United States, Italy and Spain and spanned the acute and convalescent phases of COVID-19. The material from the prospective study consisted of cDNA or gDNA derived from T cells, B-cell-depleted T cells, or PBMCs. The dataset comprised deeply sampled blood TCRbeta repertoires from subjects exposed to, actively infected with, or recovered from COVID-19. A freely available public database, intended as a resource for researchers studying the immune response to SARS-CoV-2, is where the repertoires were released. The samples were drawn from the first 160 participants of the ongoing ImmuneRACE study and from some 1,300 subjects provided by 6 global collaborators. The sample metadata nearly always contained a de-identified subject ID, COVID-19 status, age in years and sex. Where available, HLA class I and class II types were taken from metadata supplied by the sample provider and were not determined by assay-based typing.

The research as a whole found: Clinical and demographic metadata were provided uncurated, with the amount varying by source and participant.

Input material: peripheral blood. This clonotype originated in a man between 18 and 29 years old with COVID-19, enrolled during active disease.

The CDR3 region has the sequence CAIPGTHNSPLHF. DNA sequence: TGTGCCATCCCCGGGACACATAATTCACCCCTCCACTTT. The rearrangement joined TRBV10-3 to TRBJ1-6, and TRBD1 may be the D gene, going by 6 matching bases. Between the V and J ends, shortened by 8 bases and 5 bases respectively, the junction contains 10 bases. Based on the germline V gene, the CDR1 and CDR2 sequences are ENHRY and SYGVKD. From the cysteine through the phenylalanine, the CDR3 covers 13 amino acids. Just CDR3 DNA is preserved here, 39 bases in frame from base 1.